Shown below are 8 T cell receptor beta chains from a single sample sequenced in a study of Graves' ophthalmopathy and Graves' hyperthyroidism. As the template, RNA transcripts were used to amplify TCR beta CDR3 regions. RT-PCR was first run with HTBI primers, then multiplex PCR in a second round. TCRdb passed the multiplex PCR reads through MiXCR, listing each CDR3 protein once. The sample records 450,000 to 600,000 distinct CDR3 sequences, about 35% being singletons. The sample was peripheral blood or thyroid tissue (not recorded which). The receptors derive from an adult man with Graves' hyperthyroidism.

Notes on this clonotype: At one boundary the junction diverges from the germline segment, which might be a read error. CDR3 region: CASSTGTSGGTDTQYF. CDR3 nucleotide sequence: TGCGCCAGCAGCACCGGGACTAGCGGGGGGACAGATACGCAGTACTTC. V gene TRBV5-5 combines with J gene TRBJ2-5; 15 bases are shared with TRBD2. The CDR3 runs to 16 residues. CDR1 and CDR2 (germline): SGHKS, YYEKEE (reference sequence).

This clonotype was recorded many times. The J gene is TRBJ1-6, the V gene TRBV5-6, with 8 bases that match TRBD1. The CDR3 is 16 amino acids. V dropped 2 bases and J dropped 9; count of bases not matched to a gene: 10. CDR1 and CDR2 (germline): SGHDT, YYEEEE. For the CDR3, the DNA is TGTGCCAGCAGCTTCTCGACAGGGGCCCGGGCTTCACCCCTCCACTTT. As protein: CASSFSTGARASPLHF.

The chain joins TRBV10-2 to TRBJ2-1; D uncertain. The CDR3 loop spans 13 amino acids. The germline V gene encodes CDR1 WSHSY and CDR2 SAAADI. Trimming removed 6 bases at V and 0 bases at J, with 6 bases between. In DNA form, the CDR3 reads TGCGCCAGCAGATCGAGCTCCTACAATGAGCAGTTCTTC. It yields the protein CASRSSSYNEQFF.

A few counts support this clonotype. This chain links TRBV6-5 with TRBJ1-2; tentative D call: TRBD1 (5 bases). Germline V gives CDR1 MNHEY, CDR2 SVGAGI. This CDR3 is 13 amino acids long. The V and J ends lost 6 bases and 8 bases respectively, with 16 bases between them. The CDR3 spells CASSLTGERGYTF. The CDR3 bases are TGTGCCAGCAGCTTAACAGGCGAGAGAGGCTACACCTTC.

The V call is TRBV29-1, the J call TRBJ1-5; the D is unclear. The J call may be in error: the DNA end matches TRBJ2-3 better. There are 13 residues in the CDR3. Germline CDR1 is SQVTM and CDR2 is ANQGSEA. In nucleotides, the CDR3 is TGCAGCGTTGGGGGATTGGGCACAGATACGCAGTATTTT. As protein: CSVGGLGTDTQYF.

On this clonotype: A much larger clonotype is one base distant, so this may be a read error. The CDR3 DNA follows: TGTGCCAGCAGCCTGCGACAGGGAGGGAGCACCGGGGAGCTGTTTTTT. Protein product: CASSLRQGGSTGELFF. The V call is TRBV6-1, the J call TRBJ2-2; perhaps D is TRBD1 or TRBD2 (7 bases each). CDR3 length: 16 amino acids. Trimming removed 6 bases from V and 4 bases from J, with 18 bases in between. Looked up from germline, CDR1 is MNHNS and CDR2 is SASEGT.

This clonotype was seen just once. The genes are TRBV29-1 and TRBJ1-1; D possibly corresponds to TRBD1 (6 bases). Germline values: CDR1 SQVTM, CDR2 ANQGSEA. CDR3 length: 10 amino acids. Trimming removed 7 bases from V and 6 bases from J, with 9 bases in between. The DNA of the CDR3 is TGCAGCGGGGCAGGGGCTGAAGCTTTCTTT. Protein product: CSGAGAEAFF.

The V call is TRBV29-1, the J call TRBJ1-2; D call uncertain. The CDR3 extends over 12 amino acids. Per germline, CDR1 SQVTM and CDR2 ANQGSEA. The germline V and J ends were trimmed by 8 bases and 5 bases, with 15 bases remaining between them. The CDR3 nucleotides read TGCAGCTTGGAGAGGGTTCTGTATGGCTACACCTTC. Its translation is CSLERVLYGYTF.